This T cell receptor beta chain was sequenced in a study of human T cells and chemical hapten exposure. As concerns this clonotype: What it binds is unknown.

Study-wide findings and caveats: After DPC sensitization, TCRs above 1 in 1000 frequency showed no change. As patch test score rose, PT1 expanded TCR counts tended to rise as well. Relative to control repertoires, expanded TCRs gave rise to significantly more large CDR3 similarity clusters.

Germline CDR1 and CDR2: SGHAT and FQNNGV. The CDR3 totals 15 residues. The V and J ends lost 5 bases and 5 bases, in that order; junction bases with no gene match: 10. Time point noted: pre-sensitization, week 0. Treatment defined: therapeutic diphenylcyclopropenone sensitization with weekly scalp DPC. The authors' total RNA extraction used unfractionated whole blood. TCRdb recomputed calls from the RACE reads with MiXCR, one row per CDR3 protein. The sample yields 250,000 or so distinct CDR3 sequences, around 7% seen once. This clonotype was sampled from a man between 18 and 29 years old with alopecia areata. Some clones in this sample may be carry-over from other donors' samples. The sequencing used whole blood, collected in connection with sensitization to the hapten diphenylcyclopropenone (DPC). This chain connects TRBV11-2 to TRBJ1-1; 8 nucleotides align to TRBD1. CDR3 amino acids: CASSPSDRGRTEAFF. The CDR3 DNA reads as TGTGCCAGCAGCCCTTCTGACAGGGGAAGGACTGAAGCTTTCTTT.